This T cell receptor (beta chain) was retrieved from a study of blood T cell repertoires in COVID-19. Overall study context: Samples representing acute and convalescent COVID-19 were sourced from the United States, Italy and Spain. T cells, B-cell-depleted T cells, or PBMCs supplied cDNA or gDNA.

In the original processing: Reference gene primer amplification yielded estimated nucleated cell counts. Only in-frame clones appear in the TCRdb table, and some are missing; sequencing was by immunoSEQ multiplex PCR. The V and J calls and clone size come from that table; D and trimming were worked out from the DNA. The table lists about 80,000 clones, just over 85% of them singletons. V was trimmed by 1 base and J by 1 base, leaving 3 bases between them. Germline CDR1 is LGHNA and CDR2 is YSLEER. This CDR3 has 13 residues. On this clone itself: Distinct nucleotide sequences in the sample also encode this CDR3.

The clonotype was recovered from a woman older than 75 with acute or convalescent COVID-19. The specimen was peripheral blood. This chain links TRBV4-3 with TRBJ2-3; D is unresolved. CDR3 region: CASSQVGTDTQYF. CDR3 DNA: TGCGCCAGCAGCCAAGTAGGCACAGATACGCAGTATTTT.